The 18 T cell receptor beta chains given below trace back to one sample, sequenced in a study of control samples from healthy donors and cancer patients. Data came from immunoSEQ multiplex PCR; TCRdb stores just in-frame clones and leaves some out. The repertoire holds 150,000 to 200,000 clones, with about nine tenths as singletons. The specimen sequenced was blood. Every receptor here comes from a woman aged 25 to 39 in good health.

V gene TRBV19 combines with J gene TRBJ1-2; 11 bases line up with TRBD1. V gave up 4 bases and J gave up 8 bases; unmatched junction bases: 3. The CDR3 consists of 13 residues. The germline V gene encodes CDR1 LNHDA and CDR2 SQIVND (reference sequence). The CDR3: CASSRDRGKGYTF. The CDR3 DNA is TGTGCCAGTAGTAGGGACAGGGGGAAGGGCTACACCTTC. Filled out from reference TRBV19 and TRBJ1-2, the complete variable domain reads DGGITQSPKYLFRKEGQNVTLSCEQNLNHDAMYWYRQDPGQGLRLIYYSQIVNDFQKGDIAEGYSVSREKKESFPLTVTSAQKNPTAFYLCASSRDRGKGYTFGSGTRLTVV.

A single count supports this clone. V usage is TRBV28 and J usage is TRBJ1-2; D is ambiguous. Germline-derived CDR1 and CDR2 are MDHEN and SYDVKM. Trimming removed 6 bases at V and 4 bases at J, with 6 bases between. This CDR3 spans 11 amino acids. CDR3 coding DNA: TGTGCCAGCAGCCGGATCTATGGCTACACCTTC. This gives the protein CASSRIYGYTF.

The genes are TRBV5-5 and TRBJ2-7; 8 bases map to TRBD2. The V gene end was trimmed by 2 bases and the J gene end by 2 bases; junction bases not matched to a gene: 0. CDR1 is SGHKS, CDR2 YYEKEE, per germline (reference sequence). CDR3 length equals 13 residues. The CDR3: CASSFGGAYEQYF. In DNA form, the CDR3 reads TGTGCCAGCAGCTTCGGGGGGGCCTACGAGCAGTACTTC. The full variable domain, rest sourced from reference TRBV5-5 and TRBJ2-7, is DAGVTQSPTHLIKTRGQQVTLRCSPISGHKSVSWYQQVLGQGPQFIFQYYEKEERGRGNFPDRFSARQFPNYSSELNVNALLLGDSALYLCASSFGGAYEQYFGPGTRLTVT.

V usage is TRBV6-5 and J usage is TRBJ1-1; tentative D call: TRBD1 (5 bases). The V gene's germline CDR1 is MNHEY and CDR2 SVGAGI. This CDR3 spans 16 amino acids. V was pared by 3 bases and J by 1 base, with 15 bases between. CDR3 nucleotides: TGTGCCAGCAGTTATAAGTCAGGGCTTAGGAACACTGAAGCTTTCTTT. It is translated as CASSYKSGLRNTEAFF.

CDR3 in DNA: TGTGCCAGCAGCTTAGTAGGGACAGGGGGAGCTTTCTTT. It codes for CASSLVGTGGAFF. V gene TRBV11-2 combines with J gene TRBJ1-1, with 11 nucleotides matching TRBD1. CDR1 is SGHAT and CDR2 is FQNNGV in the germline V gene. The CDR3 consists of 13 residues. V trimming: 1 base; J trimming: 10 bases; junction bases outside the gene matches: 2.

The chain joins TRBV6-6 to TRBJ2-7, with D possibly TRBD1 on 6 matching bases. The CDR3 is made up of 14 amino acids. Per the germline V gene, CDR1 is MNHNY and CDR2 is SVGAGI (reference sequence). With 2 bases removed from V and 3 bases from J, the gap between germline ends came to 11 bases. CDR3 nucleotide sequence: TGTGCCAGCAGTTACGGGACAATCTACTACGAGCAGTACTTC. Protein product: CASSYGTIYYEQYF.

The chain couples TRBV7-3 to TRBJ1-1; possible D gene TRBD1, 6 bases. V lost 4 bases to trimming and J lost 2 bases, with 14 bases between them. Germline V gives CDR1 SGHTA, CDR2 FQGTGA. The CDR3 contains 15 residues. The CDR3 spells CASSSGANYNTEAFF. CDR3 DNA: TGTGCCAGCAGCTCAGGGGCAAATTATAACACTGAAGCTTTCTTT.

The V call is TRBV18, the J call TRBJ2-5; perhaps TRBD1 as D (5 bases). CDR3 length: 14 amino acids. Per germline, CDR1 KGHSH and CDR2 LQKENI. V dropped 3 bases and J dropped 1 base, with 9 bases sitting between them. The CDR3 DNA is TGTGCCAGCTCACCCAGGGTCACCCAAGAGACCCAGTACTTC. Its translation: CASSPRVTQETQYF.

The V and J genes are TRBV6-4 and TRBJ2-3; weak D call: TRBD1 (5 bases). V gave up 5 bases and J gave up 1 base, with 13 bases separating them. The CDR3 contains 15 residues. Germline V gives CDR1 MRHNA, CDR2 SNTAGT. CDR3 bases: TGTGCCAGCAGTCGTGGGTTAGGGGGCACAGATACGCAGTATTTT. Its translation: CASSRGLGGTDTQYF.

This clone appeared a single time. The chain joins TRBV7-3 to TRBJ2-6, with unresolved D. This CDR3 is 15 amino acids long. Germline lookup yields CDR1 SGHTA and CDR2 FQGTGA. V shed 0 bases and J shed 2 bases, with 5 bases lying between them. This CDR3 is CASSLTGTGANVLTF. In DNA form, the CDR3 reads TGTGCCAGCAGCTTAACAGGGACTGGGGCCAACGTCCTGACTTTC. The full variable domain, completed using reference TRBV7-3 and TRBJ2-6, is GAGVSQTPSNKVTEKGKYVELRCDPISGHTALYWYRQSLGQGPEFLIYFQGTGAADDSGLPNDRFFAVRPEGSVSTLKIQRTERGDSAVYLCASSLTGTGANVLTFGAGSRLTVL.

CDR3: CASREWANYGYTF. CDR3 sequence (DNA): TGCGCCAGCAGGGAATGGGCTAACTATGGCTACACCTTC. The genes are TRBV5-1 and TRBJ1-2; D ambiguous. Trimming took 5 bases from V and 0 from J, leaving 8 bases between them. CDR3 length equals 13 residues. Germline values: CDR1 SGHRS, CDR2 YFSETQ.

J is TRBJ1-1 and V is TRBV4-2; D is uncertain. The CDR3 length is 13 residues. V lost 2 bases to trimming and J lost 3 bases, with 7 bases between them. Germline V gives CDR1 LGHNA, CDR2 YNFKEQ. The CDR3 bases are TGTGCCAGCAGCCAAAACCGGGACACTGAAGCTTTCTTT. This translates into CASSQNRDTEAFF.

V and J are TRBV29-1 and TRBJ2-3; no firm D call. Germline V CDR1 and CDR2: SQVTM, ANQGSEA. The CDR3 runs to 11 residues. Trimming pared 3 bases from V and 3 bases from J, leaving 4 bases between. CDR3 nucleotide sequence: TGCAGCGTTGACCGGACAGATACGCAGTATTTT. This codes for CSVDRTDTQYF.

This rearrangement joins TRBV6-5 to TRBJ2-1, with D tentatively TRBD1 (5 bases). The germline CDR1 and CDR2 sequences are MNHEY and SVGAGI. The CDR3 totals 11 residues. The V and J ends lost 5 bases and 16 bases respectively, with 15 bases between them. The CDR3 DNA reads TGTGCCAGCAGTCCCCAGGGTCAACATTTCTTC. It encodes CASSPQGQHFF.

The chain links TRBV4-2 to TRBJ2-4; maybe TRBD1 (6 bases). Per the germline V gene, CDR1 is LGHNA and CDR2 is YNFKEQ. The CDR3 is 14 residues long. Between the trimmed V and J ends, which lost 4 bases and 7 bases, there was a span of 14 bases. The DNA of the CDR3 is TGTGCCAGCAGCCCACAAGGGGGTGGGAACATTCAGTACTTC. Translation: CASSPQGGGNIQYF.

The genes are TRBV6-5 and TRBJ1-1; 7 bases are a match to TRBD1. Germline V gives CDR1 MNHEY, CDR2 SVGAGI. This CDR3 has 15 residues. The ends lost 6 bases at V and 0 bases at J; junction bases unmatched: 7. The CDR3 protein is CASSPYDRVNTEAFF. CDR3 nucleotide sequence: TGTGCCAGCAGCCCCTACGACAGGGTGAACACTGAAGCTTTCTTT.

The chain couples TRBV4-1 to TRBJ2-3, with 8 bases matching TRBD2. The CDR3 extends over 16 amino acids. V dropped 0 bases and J dropped 1; count of bases not matched to a gene: 3. Per the germline V gene, CDR1 is MGHRA and CDR2 is YSYEKL. CDR3 region: CASSQDFGRGTDTQYF. In DNA form, the CDR3 reads TGCGCCAGCAGCCAAGATTTCGGGAGGGGCACAGATACGCAGTATTTT.

This chain connects TRBV5-1 to TRBJ2-2; TRBD1 is a possible D gene (6 bases). Per the germline V gene, CDR1 is SGHRS and CDR2 is YFSETQ. The V end lost 0 bases, the J end lost 0 bases, and 9 bases lay between the germline ends. The CDR3 loop spans 16 amino acids. CDR3 coding DNA: TGCGCCAGCAGCTTGGTTGCAGGGGCGAACACCGGGGAGCTGTTTTTT. Its protein is CASSLVAGANTGELFF.